One and the same sample provided the 10 T cell receptor beta chains below, sequenced in a study of blood T cell repertoires in COVID-19. Data came from immunoSEQ multiplex PCR; TCRdb stores just in-frame clones and leaves some out. Altogether roughly 300,000 clones are present, approximately 84% being singletons, with the ten largest covering about 10%. Sequencing was done on a sample of PBMCs or T cells enriched from blood (not recorded which). The source is a woman aged 18-29 years who had recovered from COVID-19.

The V and J genes are TRBV6-5 and TRBJ1-2; 7 bases align to TRBD1. V lost 8 bases and J lost 8; bases outside the gene matches: 17. The CDR3 sequence is 15 residues long. CDR1 MNHEY and CDR2 SVGAGI come from the germline V gene. In DNA, the CDR3 is TGTGCCAGCCAGGGGGACCATATGGGGGCCTGGGGCTACACCTTC. It is translated as CASQGDHMGAWGYTF.

The chain combines TRBV29-1 with TRBJ2-7, with D perhaps matching TRBD1 (6 bases). The CDR3 has 12 amino acids. Trimming stripped 7 bases from V and 2 bases from J, with 12 bases between. Germline V lookup: CDR1 SQVTM, CDR2 ANQGSEA. CDR3 region: CSARGRAYEQYF. The CDR3 nucleotides read TGCAGCGCCAGGGGCAGAGCCTACGAGCAGTACTTC.

The genes are TRBV7-8 and TRBJ1-2; the match to TRBD1 covers 10 bases. The length of the CDR3 is 14 residues. Germline CDR1 is SGHVS and CDR2 is FQNEAQ. The trim removed 5 bases at V and 8 bases at J, leaving 8 bases unmatched. CDR3 residues: CASSIRTGGSGYTF. The CDR3 nucleotides read TGTGCCAGCAGCATCCGGACAGGGGGTAGCGGCTACACCTTC.

V is TRBV2 and J is TRBJ2-7; 9 positions agree with TRBD2. Germline V gene data show CDR1 as SNHLY and CDR2 as FYNNEI. The CDR3 runs 14 residues. J gave up 12 bases and V 1 base, and 10 bases lay outside the gene matches. The CDR3 sequence: CASSEGLAGPFAYF. The CDR3 DNA is TGTGCCAGCAGTGAAGGTCTAGCGGGACCCTTTGCGTACTTC. The full variable domain, rest sourced from reference TRBV2 and TRBJ2-7, is EPEVTQTPSHQVTQMGQEVILRCVPISNHLYFYWYRQILGQKVEFLVSFYNNEISEKSEIFDDQFSVERPDGSNFTLKIRSTKLEDSAMYFCASSEGLAGPFAYFGPGTRLTVT.

The CDR3 bases are TGTGCCAGCAGCCCCACACGTAATGAGCAGTTCTTC. It translates to CASSPTRNEQFF. This chain connects TRBV7-9 to TRBJ2-1, with D unresolved. V was trimmed by 5 bases and J by 7 bases, leaving 9 bases between them. The CDR3 is made up of 12 amino acids. Germline V gene data show CDR1 as SEHNR and CDR2 as FQNEAQ (reference sequence).

This clone was detected only once. The chain is built from TRBV28 and TRBJ1-5; the match to TRBD1 covers 8 bases. The V gene end was trimmed by 5 bases and the J gene end by 6 bases; junction bases not matched to a gene: 12. CDR1 is MDHEN, CDR2 SYDVKM, per germline. The CDR3 is 16 amino acids. The CDR3 bases are TGTGCCAGCAGTCCGGAGACAGGGGAGTTTGGTCAGCCCCAGCATTTT. Its protein is CASSPETGEFGQPQHF.

The V and J genes are TRBV7-6 and TRBJ1-1; D is unresolved. V was cut by 8 bases and J by 4 bases, with 14 bases left in between. Germline V gene sequence: CDR1 SGHVS, CDR2 FNYEAQ. The CDR3 totals 13 residues. The CDR3 sequence is CASSSRGPTEAFF. The CDR3 bases are TGTGCCAGCTCATCGCGAGGGCCCACTGAAGCTTTCTTT.

The chain uses TRBV5-1 and TRBJ1-2; 7 nucleotides agree with TRBD1. Germline CDR1 SGHRS, CDR2 YFSETQ. The CDR3 has 14 amino acids. Trimming at V came to 2 bases and at J to 7 bases, leaving 8 bases not matched to a gene. The CDR3 DNA sequence: TGCGCCAGCAGCTTTGACAGGGTTTCGGTTGGCTACACCTTC. This encodes CASSFDRVSVGYTF.

In DNA form, the CDR3 reads TGTGCCAGGGGACATGGACAGGGGAACACCATATATTTT. The encoded protein is CARGHGQGNTIYF. The chain employs TRBV14 and TRBJ1-3; 9 nucleotides align to TRBD1. The CDR3 is 13 amino acids. The germline V gene has CDR1 SGHDN and CDR2 FVKESK. V lost 9 bases to trimming and J lost 7 bases; unmatched junction nucleotides: 7.

DNA for the CDR3: TGTGCCAGCAGTTACTCAGCCGTCTATGGCTACACCTTC. The encoded protein is CASSYSAVYGYTF. The genes are TRBV6-5 and TRBJ1-2; D remains ambiguous. This CDR3 spans 13 amino acids. Trimming took off 0 bases at V and 4 bases at J, with 6 bases between the two ends. The germline CDR1 and CDR2 sequences are MNHEY and SVGAGI.